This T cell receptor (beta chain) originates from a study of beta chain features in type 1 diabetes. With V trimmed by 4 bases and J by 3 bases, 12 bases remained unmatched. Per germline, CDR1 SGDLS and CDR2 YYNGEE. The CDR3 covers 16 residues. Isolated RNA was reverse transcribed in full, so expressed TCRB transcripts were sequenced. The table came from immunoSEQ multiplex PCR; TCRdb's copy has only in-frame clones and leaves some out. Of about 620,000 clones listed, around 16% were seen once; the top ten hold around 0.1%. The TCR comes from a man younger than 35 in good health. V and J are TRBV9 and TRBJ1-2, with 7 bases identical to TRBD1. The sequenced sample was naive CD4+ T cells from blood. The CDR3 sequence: CASSTELGQIHYGYTF. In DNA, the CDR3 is TGTGCCAGCAGCACCGAGTTGGGACAGATTCACTATGGCTACACCTTC.